The sequence of this T cell receptor (beta chain) was determined in a study of T cell changes during pregnancy in multiple sclerosis. The CDR3 loop spans 16 amino acids. The germline CDR1 and CDR2 sequences are SGHVS and FNYEAQ. J was trimmed by 4 bases and V by 5 bases; bases with no gene match: 8. Assay used: immunoSEQ multiplex PCR; TCRdb lists only in-frame clones, some missing. This sample has more than 40,000 clones, with roughly 92% found just once. The material was CD4+ T cells from peripheral blood mononuclear cells, obtained in the second trimester of pregnancy. The V and J genes are TRBV7-6 and TRBJ2-2; 9 bases agree with TRBD1. The receptor's source is a female donor with multiple sclerosis, enrolled in a pregnancy study. Written as DNA, the CDR3 is TGTGCCAGCAGCCCGGGGACAGGGACTCGCACCGGGGAGCTGTTTTTT. It yields the protein CASSPGTGTRTGELFF.